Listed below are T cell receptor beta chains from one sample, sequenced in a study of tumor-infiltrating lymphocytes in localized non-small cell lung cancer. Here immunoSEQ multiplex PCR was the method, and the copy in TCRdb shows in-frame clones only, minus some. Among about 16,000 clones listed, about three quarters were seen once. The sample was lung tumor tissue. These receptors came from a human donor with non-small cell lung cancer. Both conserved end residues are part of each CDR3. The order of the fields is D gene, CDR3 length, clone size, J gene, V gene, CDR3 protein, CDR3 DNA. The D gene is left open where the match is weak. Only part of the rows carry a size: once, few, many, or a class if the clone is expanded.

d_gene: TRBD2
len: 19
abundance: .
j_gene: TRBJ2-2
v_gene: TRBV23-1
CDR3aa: CASSQSGVAGGSNTGELFF
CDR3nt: TGCGCCAGCAGTCAATCTGGAGTAGCGGGAGGTAGTAACACCGGGGAGCTGTTTTTT

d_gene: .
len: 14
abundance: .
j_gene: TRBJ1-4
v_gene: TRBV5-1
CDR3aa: CASSFGRKNEKLFF
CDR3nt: TGCGCCAGCAGCTTTGGACGGAAGAATGAAAAACTGTTTTTT

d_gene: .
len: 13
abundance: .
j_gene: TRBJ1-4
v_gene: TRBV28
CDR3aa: CASSLVQAGKLFF
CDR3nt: TGTGCCAGCAGTTTAGTACAGGCCGGTAAACTGTTTTTT

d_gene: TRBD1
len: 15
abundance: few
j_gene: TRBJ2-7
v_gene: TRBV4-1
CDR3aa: CASSHEGQLSYEQYF
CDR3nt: TGCGCCAGCAGCCACGAGGGACAGCTCTCCTACGAGCAGTACTTC

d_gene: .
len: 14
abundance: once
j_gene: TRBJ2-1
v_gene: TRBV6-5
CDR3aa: CASSYGGLASEQFF
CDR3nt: TGTGCCAGCAGTTACGGGGGGCTGGCGAGTGAGCAGTTCTTC

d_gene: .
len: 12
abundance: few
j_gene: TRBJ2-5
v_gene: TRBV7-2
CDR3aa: CASSSDGWTQYF
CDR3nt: TGTGCCAGCAGCAGTGACGGGTGGACCCAGTACTTC

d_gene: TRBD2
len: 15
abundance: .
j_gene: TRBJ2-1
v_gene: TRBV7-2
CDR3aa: CASRWTSGSNNEQFF
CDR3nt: TGTGCCAGCAGGTGGACTAGCGGGAGTAATAATGAGCAGTTCTTC

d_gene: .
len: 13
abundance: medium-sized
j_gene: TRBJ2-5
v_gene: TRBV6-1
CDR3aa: CASSEERQETQYF
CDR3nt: TGTGCCAGCAGTGAAGAGAGACAAGAGACCCAGTACTTC

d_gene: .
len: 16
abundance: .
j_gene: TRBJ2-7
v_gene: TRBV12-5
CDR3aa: CASAAGGRVSSYEQYF
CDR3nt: TGTGCTAGTGCCGCCGGGGGAAGGGTAAGCTCCTACGAGCAGTACTTC

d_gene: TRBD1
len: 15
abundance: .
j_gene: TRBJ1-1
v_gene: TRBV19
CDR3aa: CASSRQGTKNTEAFF
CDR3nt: TGTGCCAGTAGTAGACAGGGGACCAAGAACACTGAAGCTTTCTTT

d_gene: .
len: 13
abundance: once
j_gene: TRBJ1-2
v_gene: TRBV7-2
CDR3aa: CASSRTGSSGYTF
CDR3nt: TGTGCCAGCAGCAGAACAGGGTCTTCTGGCTACACCTTC

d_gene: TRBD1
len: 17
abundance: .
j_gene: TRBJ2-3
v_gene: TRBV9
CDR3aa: CASSVDLGQSPGDTQYF
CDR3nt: TGTGCCAGCAGCGTAGATTTGGGACAGAGCCCCGGTGATACGCAGTATTTT

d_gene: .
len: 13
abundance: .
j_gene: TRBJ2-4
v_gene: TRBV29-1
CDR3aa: CSVGGVAKNIQYF
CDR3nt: TGCAGCGTTGGGGGGGTAGCCAAAAACATTCAGTACTTC

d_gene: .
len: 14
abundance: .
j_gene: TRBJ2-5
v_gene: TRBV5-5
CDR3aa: CASSLWGDTGTQYF
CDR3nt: TGTGCCAGCAGCTTGTGGGGTGACACAGGGACCCAGTACTTC

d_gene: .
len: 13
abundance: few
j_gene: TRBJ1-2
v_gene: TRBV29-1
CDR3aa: CSVGGSGADGYTF
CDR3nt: TGCAGCGTTGGAGGTTCGGGGGCGGATGGCTACACCTTC

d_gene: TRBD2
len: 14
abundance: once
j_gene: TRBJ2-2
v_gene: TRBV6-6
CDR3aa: CASSWRGVEGELFF
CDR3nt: TGTGCCAGCAGTTGGCGGGGGGTGGAGGGGGAGCTGTTTTTT

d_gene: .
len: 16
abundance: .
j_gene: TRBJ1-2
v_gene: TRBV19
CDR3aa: CASSILAGYINYGYTF
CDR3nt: TGTGCCAGTAGTATCTTGGCAGGATATATTAACTATGGCTACACCTTC